The clone carrying this T cell receptor beta chain was picked up many times. Its antigen is unknown. Diagnostic conclusions were grounded in clinical symptoms, serum thyroxine, TRAb, thyroid ultrasound and orbital computed tomography. RNA served as the template for amplifying TCR beta CDR3 regions. Second-round multiplex PCR came after first-round RT-PCR with HTBI primers. TCRdb re-analysed the multiplex PCR reads in MiXCR, keeping a single row per CDR3 protein. The sample contains approximately 1.2 million distinct CDR3 sequences, about two fifths of which appear only once. This record belongs to a study of Graves' ophthalmopathy and Graves' hyperthyroidism. Turning to the study itself: Hyperthyroidism qualified as stable when ophthalmopathy did not develop within 18 months of follow-up.

CDR1 is SQVTM, CDR2 ANQGSEA, per germline. The CDR3 totals 14 residues. Deletions cut 5 bases from V and 6 bases from J, with 16 bases between. Study observations and caveats: Most thyroid clonotypes expanded beyond 0.001 frequency were also found in blood. Ophthalmopathy and stable hyperthyroidism were discriminated by a 13-signature model, with about 91% sensitivity and under 84% specificity.

This chain joins TRBV29-1 and TRBJ2-2; D not certain. The receptor was isolated from an adult man with Graves' hyperthyroidism. The specimen sequenced was peripheral blood or thyroid tissue (not recorded which). Here the CDR3 DNA reads TGCAGCGTTCCCGTAGCCTCTAGGGCCGGGGAGCTGTTTTTT. It yields the protein CSVPVASRAGELFF.